This is a list of T cell receptor beta chains from one sample in a study of cytomegalovirus exposure and HLA in healthy donors. Clones were read by immunoSEQ multiplex PCR, and TCRdb kept only the in-frame ones, dropping some. The sample includes some 190,000 clones, over 75% of them seen just once. The source material was PBMCs. The receptors shown here come from a woman aged 25 to 45 in good health and CMV-seronegative. The CDR3 runs from the conserved cysteine through the conserved F or W. A D gene is named only where the DNA matches it firmly. Expanded clones are given a class, and other clones once, few, many or no size at all.

clone size	V gene	J gene	D gene	CDR3 DNA	CDR3 protein
-	TRBV6-1	TRBJ1-2	TRBD1	TGTGCCAGCAGGCGCCCCACCGGGACAGGGGCAGGCTACACCTTC	CASRRPTGTGAGYTF
-	TRBV6-1	TRBJ2-2	TRBD1	TGTGCCAGCAGTGCGTTGGTGACAGGGCGTTTTGGGGAGCTGTTTTTT	CASSALVTGRFGELFF
-	TRBV7-9	TRBJ2-1	TRBD1	TGTGCCAGCAGCAAAGGGACAGGATCCTACAATGAGCAGTTCTTC	CASSKGTGSYNEQFF
-	TRBV7-3	TRBJ1-5	-	TGTGCCAGCAGCACCTCGACAGGTTCGCAGCATTTT	CASSTSTGSQHF
once	TRBV7-9	TRBJ1-1	-	TGTGCCAGCAGCCAGGTGGGGGGTGGGACTGAAGCTTTCTTT	CASSQVGGGTEAFF
-	TRBV4-2	TRBJ2-5	TRBD2	TGTGCCAGCAGCAAGGAACCGGGACTAGGTAAAGAGACCCAGTACTTC	CASSKEPGLGKETQYF
-	TRBV10-2	TRBJ2-1	TRBD1	TGCGCCAGTCGAGAAGGGACAGGGGGGCAATACAATGAGCAGTTCTTC	CASREGTGGQYNEQFF
-	TRBV7-2	TRBJ2-6	TRBD1	TGTGCCACTACCCGGGACAGGGCTGGTGGGGCCAACGTCCTGACTTTC	CATTRDRAGGANVLTF
-	TRBV5-1	TRBJ2-1	TRBD2	TGCGCCAGCAGCTTTAGAAACGGGGGGGCCTCTTACAATGAGCAGTTCTTC	CASSFRNGGASYNEQFF
-	TRBV6-5	TRBJ1-2	-	TGTGCCAGCAGTTACTCGACAGGAAGTGGCTACACCTTC	CASSYSTGSGYTF
-	TRBV19	TRBJ1-1	TRBD1	TGTGCCAGTAGTCCCCGGACAGGGGAGCACACTGAAGCTTTCTTT	CASSPRTGEHTEAFF
-	TRBV2	TRBJ1-6	TRBD1	TGTGCCAGCAGTGGGGACAGGGCCCAACCCCTCCACTTT	CASSGDRAQPLHF
-	TRBV7-2	TRBJ2-1	TRBD2	TGTGCCAGCAGCTTAGGTACTAGTGGCGGGGGTGGTGGTGAGCAGTTCTTC	CASSLGTSGGGGGEQFF
few	TRBV7-3	TRBJ2-1	TRBD2	TGTGCCAGCAGCAATAGCGGGGGATCCTACAATGAGCAGTTCTTC	CASSNSGGSYNEQFF
-	TRBV30	TRBJ2-5	-	TGTGCCTGGAGTGTTCACAACCAAGAGACCCAGTACTTC	CAWSVHNQETQYF
-	TRBV5-1	TRBJ1-1	-	TGCGCCAGCAGCTTGCAGGGTCCCGCTGAAGCTTTCTTT	CASSLQGPAEAFF
-	TRBV9	TRBJ1-5	-	TGTGCCAGCAGCGTATCCGGGTTAAATCAGCCCCAGCATTTT	CASSVSGLNQPQHF
-	TRBV7-2	TRBJ1-5	-	TGTGCCAGCAGCTTAACAACAGCTTTACAGCCCCAGCATTTT	CASSLTTALQPQHF
few	TRBV4-1	TRBJ2-5	TRBD1	TGCGCCAGCAGCCATCCTCCCACCGGGACAGAAGAGACCCAGTACTTC	CASSHPPTGTEETQYF
-	TRBV5-1	TRBJ1-6	-	TGCGCCAGCAGCTCCGGGGTCGCGAATTCACCCCTCCACTTT	CASSSGVANSPLHF
-	TRBV9	TRBJ1-1	-	TGTGCCAGCAGCGTAACAACCTACACTGAAGCTTTCTTT	CASSVTTYTEAFF
-	TRBV5-1	TRBJ2-5	-	TGCGCCAGCAGCCTACTTCAAGAGACCCAGTACTTC	CASSLLQETQYF
-	TRBV5-6	TRBJ2-7	TRBD1	TGTGCCAGCAGTTTTACCGGGACAGGGACCTACGAGCAGTACTTC	CASSFTGTGTYEQYF
once	TRBV6-1	TRBJ1-5	-	TGTGCCAGCAGGACCGGGTCTGAGAGGGGGCAGCCCCAGCATTTT	CASRTGSERGQPQHF
-	TRBV7-3	TRBJ2-5	TRBD2	TGTGCCAGCAGCTTAGGCGGGGGGGCCCATCAGTACTTC	CASSLGGGAHQYF
-	TRBV5-1	TRBJ1-6	-	TGCGCCAGCAGCTTGGAGGGCACGAGGGTCCACTTT	CASSLEGTRVHF
-	TRBV6-5	TRBJ2-5	-	TGTGCCAGCTCAGCGGATCAAGAGACCCAGTACTTC	CASSADQETQYF
-	TRBV6-5	TRBJ2-1	-	TGTGCCAGCAGGGGCACTAGCCTTTCCTACAATGAGCAGTTCTTC	CASRGTSLSYNEQFF
-	TRBV9	TRBJ2-3	-	TGTGCCAGCAGTATCTCCGGGGGAAGCACAGATACGCAGTATTTT	CASSISGGSTDTQYF
few	TRBV7-9	TRBJ1-2	-	TGTGCCAGCAGCGCAGCAGACTTCTATGGCTACACCTTC	CASSAADFYGYTF
-	TRBV2	TRBJ1-2	TRBD1	TGTGCCAGCCTAGAGGACAGGTCTAACTATGGCTACACCTTC	CASLEDRSNYGYTF
-	TRBV6-1	TRBJ2-1	-	TGTGCCAGCAGTGAACGTTTAAGGCAGGGTGGCAATGAGCAGTTCTTC	CASSERLRQGGNEQFF
-	TRBV5-6	TRBJ1-1	-	TGTGCCAGCAGCGCCCCGGACACTTTGAACACTGAAGCTTTCTTT	CASSAPDTLNTEAFF